This entry describes one T cell receptor beta chain. The length of the CDR3 is 16 residues. V shed 5 bases, J shed 7 bases, and the junction held 9 bases outside the gene matches. Germline CDR1 SGHVS, CDR2 FQNEAQ. The sample belongs to a study of T cell clones after liver transplantation. Generated by immunoSEQ multiplex PCR, the TCRdb table keeps only in-frame clones and is missing some. The sample holds around 60,000 clones, over 55% seen once. This receptor was obtained from a human donor who received a liver transplant. The chain uses TRBV7-8 and TRBJ2-5, with 14 bases that match TRBD2. The sample was CD4+ T cells from blood, taken before liver transplant. This CDR3 reads CASSIRLAGGLGTQYF. Here the CDR3 DNA reads TGTGCCAGCAGCATTCGACTAGCGGGGGGGCTGGGGACCCAGTACTTC.